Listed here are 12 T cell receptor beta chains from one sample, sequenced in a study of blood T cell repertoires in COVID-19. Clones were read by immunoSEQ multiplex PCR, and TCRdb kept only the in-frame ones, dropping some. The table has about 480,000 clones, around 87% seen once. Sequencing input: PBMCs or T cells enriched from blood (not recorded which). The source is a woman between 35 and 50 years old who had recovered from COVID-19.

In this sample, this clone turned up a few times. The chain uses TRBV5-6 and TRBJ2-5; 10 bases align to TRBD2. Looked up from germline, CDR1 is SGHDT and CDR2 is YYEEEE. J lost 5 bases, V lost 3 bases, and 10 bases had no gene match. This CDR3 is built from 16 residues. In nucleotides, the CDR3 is TGTGCCAGCAGCTCCGGACTAGCGGTGTCCCGGGAGACCCAGTACTTC. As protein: CASSSGLAVSRETQYF.

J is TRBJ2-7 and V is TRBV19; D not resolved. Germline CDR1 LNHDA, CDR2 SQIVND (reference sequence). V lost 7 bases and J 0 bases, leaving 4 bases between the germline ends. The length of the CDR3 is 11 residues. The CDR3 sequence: CASTDSYEQYF. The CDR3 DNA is TGTGCCAGTACAGACTCCTACGAGCAGTACTTC.

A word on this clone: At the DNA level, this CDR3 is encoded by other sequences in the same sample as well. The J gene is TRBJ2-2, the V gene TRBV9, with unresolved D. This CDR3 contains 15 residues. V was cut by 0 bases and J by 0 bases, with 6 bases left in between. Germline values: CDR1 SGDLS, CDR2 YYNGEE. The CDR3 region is CASSVVPTNTGELFF. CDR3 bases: TGTGCCAGCAGCGTAGTGCCTACGAACACCGGGGAGCTGTTTTTT.

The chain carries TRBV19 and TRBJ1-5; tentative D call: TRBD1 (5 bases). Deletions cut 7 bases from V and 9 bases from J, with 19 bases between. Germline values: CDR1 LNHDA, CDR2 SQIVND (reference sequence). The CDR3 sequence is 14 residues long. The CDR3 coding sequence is TGTGCCAGTACCCACCAAGGAGGGCAGGGGCCCCAGCATTTT. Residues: CASTHQGGQGPQHF.

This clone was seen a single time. CDR3 nucleotide sequence: TGCGCCAGCAGCTTGGGGTCCAGGGATATCCACGAGCAGTACTTC. Protein product: CASSLGSRDIHEQYF. The gene calls are TRBV5-1 and TRBJ2-7; tentative D call: TRBD1 (5 bases). The V end lost 0 bases, the J end lost 5 bases, and 15 bases lay between the germline ends. The CDR3 has 15 amino acids. Germline assignment: CDR1 SGHRS and CDR2 YFSETQ.

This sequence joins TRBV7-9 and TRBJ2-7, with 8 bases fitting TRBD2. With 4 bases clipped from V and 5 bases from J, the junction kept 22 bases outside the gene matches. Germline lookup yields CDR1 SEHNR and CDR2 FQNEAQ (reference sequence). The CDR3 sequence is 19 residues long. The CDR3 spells CASSSPTGTEREPSDEQYF. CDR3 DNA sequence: TGTGCCAGCAGCTCGCCGACAGGTACGGAGCGGGAGCCTTCGGACGAGCAGTACTTC.

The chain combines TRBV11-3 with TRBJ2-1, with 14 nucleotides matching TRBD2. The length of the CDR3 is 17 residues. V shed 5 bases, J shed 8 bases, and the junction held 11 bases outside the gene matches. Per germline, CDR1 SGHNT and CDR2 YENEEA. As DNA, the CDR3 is TGTGCCAGCAGCCCCAGGGACGGGACTAGCGGGAGCGATGAGCAGTTCTTC. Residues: CASSPRDGTSGSDEQFF.

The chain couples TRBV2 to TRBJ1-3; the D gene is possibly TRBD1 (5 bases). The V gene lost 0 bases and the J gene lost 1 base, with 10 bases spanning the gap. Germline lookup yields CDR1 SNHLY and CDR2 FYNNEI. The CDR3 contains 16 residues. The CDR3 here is CASSEAGGASGNTIYF. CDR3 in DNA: TGTGCCAGCAGTGAAGCGGGCGGGGCTTCTGGAAACACCATATATTTT.

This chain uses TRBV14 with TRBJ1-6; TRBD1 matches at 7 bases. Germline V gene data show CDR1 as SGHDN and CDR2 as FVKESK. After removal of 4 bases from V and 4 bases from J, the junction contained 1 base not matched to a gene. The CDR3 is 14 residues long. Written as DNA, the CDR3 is TGTGCCAGCAGCCCGGGACAGTATAATTCACCCCTCCACTTT. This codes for CASSPGQYNSPLHF.

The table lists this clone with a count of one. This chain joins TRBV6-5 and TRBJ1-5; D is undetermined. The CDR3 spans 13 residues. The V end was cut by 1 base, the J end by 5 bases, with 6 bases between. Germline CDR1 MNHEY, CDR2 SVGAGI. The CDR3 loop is CASSYYRDQPQHF. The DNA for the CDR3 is TGTGCCAGCAGTTACTACCGGGATCAGCCCCAGCATTTT.

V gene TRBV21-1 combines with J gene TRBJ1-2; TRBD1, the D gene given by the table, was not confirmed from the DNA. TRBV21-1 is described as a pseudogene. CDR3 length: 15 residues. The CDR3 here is CASSYRDTTNYGYTF. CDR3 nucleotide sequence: TGTGCCAGCAGTTACCGGGACACCACTAACTATGGCTACACCTTC.

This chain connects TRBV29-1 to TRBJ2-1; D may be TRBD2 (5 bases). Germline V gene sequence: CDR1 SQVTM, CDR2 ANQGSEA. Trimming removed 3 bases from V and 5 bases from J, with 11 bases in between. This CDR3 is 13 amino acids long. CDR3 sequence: CSVDREANNEQFF. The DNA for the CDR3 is TGCAGCGTTGACCGGGAAGCTAACAATGAGCAGTTCTTC.